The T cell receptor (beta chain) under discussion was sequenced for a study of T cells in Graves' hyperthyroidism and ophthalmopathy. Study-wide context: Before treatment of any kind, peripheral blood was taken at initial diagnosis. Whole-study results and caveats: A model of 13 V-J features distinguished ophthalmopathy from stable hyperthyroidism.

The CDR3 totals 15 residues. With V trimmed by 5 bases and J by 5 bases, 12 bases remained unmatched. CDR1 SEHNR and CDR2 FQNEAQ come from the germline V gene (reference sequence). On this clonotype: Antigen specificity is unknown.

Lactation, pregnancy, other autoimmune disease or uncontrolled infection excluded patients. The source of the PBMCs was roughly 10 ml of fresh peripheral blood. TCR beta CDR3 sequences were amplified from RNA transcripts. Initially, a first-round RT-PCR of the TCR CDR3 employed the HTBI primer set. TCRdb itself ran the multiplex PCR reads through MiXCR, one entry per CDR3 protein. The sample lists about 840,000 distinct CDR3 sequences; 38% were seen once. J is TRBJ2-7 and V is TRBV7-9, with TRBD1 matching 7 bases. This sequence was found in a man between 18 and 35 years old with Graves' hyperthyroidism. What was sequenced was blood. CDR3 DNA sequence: TGTGCCAGCAGCCAAGAACAGGGGTTGATCCACGAGCAGTACTTC. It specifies CASSQEQGLIHEQYF.